The sequence of this T cell receptor beta chain was determined in a study of blood T cell repertoires in COVID-19 (dated by TCRdb to the early 2020s). About the study as a whole: The collaborator samples originated in the United States, Italy and Spain and spanned the acute and convalescent phases of COVID-19. The material from the prospective study consisted of cDNA or gDNA derived from T cells, B-cell-depleted T cells, or PBMCs. Deeply sampled blood TCRbeta repertoires from subjects exposed to, actively infected with, or recovered from COVID-19 were included in the dataset. The repertoires were released in a freely available public database intended as a resource for research on the immune response to SARS-CoV-2. The samples were drawn from two sources: the first 160 participants of the ongoing ImmuneRACE study, and some 1,300 subjects contributed by 6 global collaborators. A de-identified subject ID, COVID-19 status, age in years and sex were almost always included in the sample metadata. Where HLA class I and class II types were available, the types were taken from metadata supplied by the sample provider, not from assay-based typing.

TCRbeta CDR3 regions were amplified from genomic DNA by means of the immunoSEQ Assay, a bias-controlled multiplex PCR. The published analysis was carried out like this. Within the assay, amplification of reference gene primers was used to estimate how many nucleated cells each sample contained. To quantify the absolute abundance of each unique TCRbeta CDR3 rearrangement, sequence reads were collapsed and filtered. Productive Simpson clonality was computed per sample as the square root of Simpson's diversity index over productive rearrangements. As stored in TCRdb, this immuneACCESS dataset retains in-frame rearrangements with V and J assigned. A fraction of the clones does not appear; measured against another copy, unresolved V genes explain less than half of the discrepancy, and the remainder lacks a known reason. That table supplies the V and J calls and clone size; D and trimming were determined from the DNA. The sample contains approximately 200,000 clones, roughly 84% of them found a single time. The top ten clones comprise about 18% of the sample.

The V end loses 0 bases and the J end loses 2 bases, and a stretch of 4 bases separates them. Inclusive of the bounding cysteine and phenylalanine, the CDR3 is 14 residues long. Solely the CDR3 DNA is kept, with 42 bases framed from the first base. CDR1 and CDR2 (MNHEY, SVGAGI) derive from the germline V gene. On the study overall, not on this receptor specifically: How much clinical and demographic metadata was included differed by source and by participant, and the metadata was provided uncurated.

About this clone: Which antigen it targets is not known. There are no base qualities to consult, and no much larger clone falls within one base.

At one collaborating source in Seattle, patients were enrolled during active infection and were followed longitudinally through the course of disease. The collaborating institutions used their own protocols to collect whole blood in K2EDTA tubes. For TCRbeta analysis, collaborator samples were shipped as frozen whole blood, as isolated PBMCs, or as DNA extracted from either sample type. The receptor chain draws on TRBV6-5 and TRBJ1-4; the D gene cannot be resolved reliably. The sample was peripheral blood. The receptor's source is a person between 65 and 79 years old with COVID-19, enrolled during active disease. CDR3 reads: CASSYSSTNEKLFF. The DNA sequence reads TGTGCCAGCAGTTACTCGTCGACTAATGAAAAACTGTTTTTT.